This T cell receptor beta chain derives from a study of blood T cell repertoires in COVID-19. Whole-study context: The United States, Italy and Spain provided the acute and convalescent COVID-19 samples. From T cells, B-cell-depleted T cells, or PBMCs came the material, which was cDNA or gDNA.

In the study's own analysis: Amplification with reference gene primers provided the estimates of nucleated cell counts. The table came from immunoSEQ multiplex PCR; TCRdb's copy has only in-frame clones and leaves some out. V, J and clone size reflect that table, while D and trimming were determined from the DNA. In the table there are roughly 66,000 clones, 90% to 95% of which are singletons. There are 15 residues in the CDR3. After removal of 5 bases from V and 2 bases from J, the junction contained 5 bases not matched to a gene. CDR1 is MNHNY, CDR2 SVGAGI, per germline (reference sequence). This clone was recorded only once.

This TCR was recovered from a human donor in a cohort sampled during active COVID-19. The J gene is TRBJ2-2, the V gene TRBV6-6, with 7 bases identical to TRBD1. Sequenced material: peripheral blood. This CDR3 is CASSNRQGNTGELFF. The CDR3 coding sequence is TGTGCCAGCAGTAATCGACAGGGCAACACCGGGGAGCTGTTTTTT.